Shown below are 26 T cell receptor beta chains from a single sample sequenced in a study of T cell responses to AZD1222 COVID-19 vaccine. Some clones are missing from TCRdb's copy, which holds only in-frame ones; the method was immunoSEQ multiplex PCR. The repertoire holds around 88,000 clones, with 85% to 90% as singletons. Sequences were derived from peripheral blood, sampled on day 0 of MenACWY control vaccination. These receptors came from an adult in good health.

This clone was counted once. The chain uses TRBV6-1 and TRBJ1-2, with 7 bases identical to TRBD1. V was clipped by 6 bases and J by 14 bases; unmatched bases: 12. Germline V gene sequence: CDR1 MNHNS, CDR2 SASEGT. The CDR3 runs to 12 residues. CDR3 amino acids: CASRGGSVQGTF. The DNA of the CDR3 is TGTGCCAGCAGAGGGGGTTCAGTACAGGGGACCTTC.

The gene calls are TRBV6-4 and TRBJ2-3; TRBD2 agrees at 8 bases. Germline V gene lookup returns CDR1 MRHNA and CDR2 SNTAGT. The CDR3 is 14 amino acids. V lost 3 bases and J lost 2; bases outside the gene matches: 1. The CDR3 is CASSEAGATDTQYF. CDR3 nucleotide sequence: TGTGCCAGCAGTGAAGCGGGGGCCACAGATACGCAGTATTTT.

V gene TRBV6-5 combines with J gene TRBJ1-2; 7 bases map to TRBD1. Germline V gene lookup returns CDR1 MNHEY and CDR2 SVGAGI. The CDR3 covers 14 residues. The V and J ends lost 2 bases and 6 bases, in that order; junction bases with no gene match: 6. CDR3 nucleotides: TGTGCCAGCAGTTACGGGGGCAGGGGGGATGGCTACACCTTC. It codes for CASSYGGRGDGYTF.

This chain uses TRBV7-9 with TRBJ1-1, with D uncertain. The germline V gene has CDR1 SEHNR and CDR2 FQNEAQ (reference sequence). V gave up 2 bases and J gave up 3 bases, with 7 bases separating them. This CDR3 comprises 13 residues. The CDR3: CASSLRRDTEAFF. For the CDR3, the DNA is TGTGCCAGCAGCTTAAGGAGGGACACTGAAGCTTTCTTT.

The chain joins TRBV4-3 to TRBJ2-2, with TRBD1 matching 10 bases. Germline values: CDR1 LGHNA, CDR2 YSLEER. The CDR3 runs 16 residues. The ends lost 4 bases at V and 5 bases at J; junction bases unmatched: 7. This CDR3 is CASSPTGTGVTGELFF. DNA of the CDR3: TGCGCCAGCAGCCCTACCGGGACAGGGGTGACCGGGGAGCTGTTTTTT.

The chain has TRBV29-1 and TRBJ1-1; D gene uncertain. V dropped 6 bases and J dropped 4 bases, with 12 bases sitting between them. The CDR3 extends over 12 amino acids. Germline V gives CDR1 SQVTM, CDR2 ANQGSEA. CDR3 DNA: TGCAGCGTGGTCCCCGGTAGCACTGAAGCTTTCTTT. Encoded protein: CSVVPGSTEAFF.

This clone was detected a few times. CDR3 region: CASSYSMEGGYGYTF. The CDR3 DNA sequence: TGTGCCAGCAGTTACTCGATGGAGGGTGGCTATGGCTACACCTTC. The rearrangement uses TRBV6-2 or TRBV6-3 and TRBJ1-2, with D uncertain. From germline, CDR1 is MNHEY and CDR2 SVGEGT. The CDR3 has 15 residues. The germline V and J ends were trimmed by 0 bases and 4 bases, with 12 bases remaining between them.

The chain uses TRBV3-1 (or the pseudogene TRBV3-2) and TRBJ2-7; unclear D gene. This CDR3 contains 13 residues. The V gene lost 2 bases and the J gene lost 2 bases, with 7 bases spanning the gap. Germline CDR1 reads LGHDT; CDR2 reads YNNKEL (reference sequence). In nucleotides, the CDR3 is TGTGCCAGCAGCCAATCTAGGGCCTACGAGCAGTACTTC. This encodes CASSQSRAYEQYF.

The V and J genes are TRBV5-1 and TRBJ1-3; D is unclear. CDR1 is SGHRS, CDR2 YFSETQ, per germline. CDR3 length: 14 residues. Trimming took 2 bases from V and 1 from J, leaving 7 bases between them. The CDR3 loop is CASSFEPSGNTIYF. The CDR3 DNA reads as TGCGCCAGCAGCTTTGAGCCTTCTGGAAACACCATATATTTT. Full variable domain (remainder filled in from reference TRBV5-1 and TRBJ1-3): KAGVTQTPRYLIKTRGQQVTLSCSPISGHRSVSWYQQTPGQGLQFLFEYFSETQRNKGNFPGRFSGRQFSNSRSEMNVSTLELGDSALYLCASSFEPSGNTIYFGEGSWLTVV.

The V and J genes are TRBV11-2 and TRBJ1-6, with 10 nucleotides matching TRBD1. This CDR3 spans 15 amino acids. Trimming cost V 4 bases and J 8 bases; bases outside gene matches: 5. Germline-derived CDR1 and CDR2 are SGHAT and FQNNGV. This CDR3 reads CASSSPTGGYSPLHF. DNA of the CDR3: TGTGCCAGCAGCTCCCCGACAGGGGGCTATTCACCCCTCCACTTT.

The J gene is TRBJ1-6, the V gene TRBV6-5; D not resolved. The CDR3 is 13 amino acids. V was pared by 0 bases and J by 10 bases, with 7 bases between. Germline loops: CDR1 MNHEY, CDR2 SVGAGI. CDR3 loop: CASSYSNQSPLHF. CDR3 sequence (DNA): TGTGCCAGCAGTTACTCGAACCAGTCACCCCTCCACTTT.

The chain carries TRBV2 and TRBJ1-3, with 9 bases identical to TRBD1. The CDR3 covers 16 residues. The junction had 10 bases not matched to a gene; V was cut back by 6 bases and J by 4 bases. Germline lookup yields CDR1 SNHLY and CDR2 FYNNEI. The DNA of the CDR3 is TGTGCCAGCAGCGGACCGGACAGGGGAGACGGAAACACCATATATTTT. This codes for CASSGPDRGDGNTIYF.

The chain has TRBV4-3 and TRBJ1-1; 8 bases are a match to TRBD1. CDR1 and CDR2 (germline): LGHNA, YSLEER. V shed 2 bases, J shed 5 bases, and the junction held 10 bases outside the gene matches. This CDR3 is built from 16 residues. CDR3 loop: CASSQQLQGEGTEAFF. The DNA for the CDR3 is TGCGCCAGCAGCCAACAATTACAGGGGGAAGGGACTGAAGCTTTCTTT.

The chain carries TRBV7-2 and TRBJ2-7, with TRBD2 identical over 10 bases. V was clipped by 2 bases and J by 5 bases; unmatched bases: 12. Germline V gene data show CDR1 as SGHTA and CDR2 as FQGNSA. This CDR3 is 17 amino acids long. The CDR3 DNA sequence: TGTGCCAGCAGCTTAATCGGACTAGCGGAAGTGGAGAACGAGCAGTACTTC. Amino acid sequence: CASSLIGLAEVENEQYF. The whole variable domain, filled in from reference TRBV7-2 and TRBJ2-7, reads GAGVSQSPSNKVTEKGKDVELRCDPISGHTALYWYRQSLGQGLEFLIYFQGNSAPDKSGLPSDRFSAERTGGSVSTLTIQRTQQEDSAVYLCASSLIGLAEVENEQYFGPGTRLTVT.

The chain is built from TRBV9 and TRBJ1-6; 10 nucleotides align to TRBD1. The CDR3 spans 15 residues. The ends lost 2 bases at V and 7 bases at J; junction bases unmatched: 3. Germline CDR1 SGDLS, CDR2 YYNGEE. The CDR3 region is CASSVRGQGNSPLHF. CDR3 DNA sequence: TGTGCCAGCAGCGTTCGGGGACAGGGGAATTCACCCCTCCACTTT.

This chain links TRBV6-2 or TRBV6-3 with TRBJ2-4; D not resolved. Germline loops: CDR1 MNHEY, CDR2 SVGEGT. The CDR3 length is 12 residues. The germline V and J ends were trimmed by 4 bases and 5 bases, with 6 bases remaining between them. The CDR3 bases are TGTGCCAGCAGTTTTTCGGAAAACATTCAGTACTTC. Translating gives CASSFSENIQYF.

The chain combines TRBV6-1 with TRBJ1-5; D is perhaps TRBD1 (6 bases). The CDR3 spans 15 residues. Trimming removed 5 bases from V and 2 bases from J, with 13 bases in between. CDR1 and CDR2 (germline): MNHNS, SASEGT. CDR3 amino acids: CASSFHREGNQPQHF. The CDR3 nucleotides are TGTGCCAGCAGTTTCCACAGGGAGGGCAATCAGCCCCAGCATTTT.

The chain joins TRBV6-2 or TRBV6-3 to TRBJ1-2; D unclear. Germline V lookup: CDR1 MNHEY, CDR2 SVGEGT. The CDR3 contains 13 residues. Trimming removed 6 bases at V and 3 bases at J, with 11 bases between. In nucleotides, the CDR3 is TGTGCCAGCAGCCCGACGGTGGACTATGGCTACACCTTC. Translated: CASSPTVDYGYTF.

The gene calls are TRBV6-5 and TRBJ1-2, with TRBD1 identical over 10 bases. After removal of 3 bases from V and 3 bases from J, the junction contained 4 bases not matched to a gene. This CDR3 has 15 amino acids. The germline CDR1 and CDR2 sequences are MNHEY and SVGAGI. The CDR3 DNA follows: TGTGCCAGCAGTTATGGGACAGGGGCCTACTATGGCTACACCTTC. Translating it yields CASSYGTGAYYGYTF.

V usage is TRBV5-4 and J usage is TRBJ2-3; 8 bases are a match to TRBD2. This CDR3 contains 15 residues. V gave up 2 bases and J gave up 4 bases; unmatched junction bases: 6. CDR1 and CDR2 from the germline V gene are SGHNT and YYREEE (reference sequence). CDR3 sequence reads: CASSFPGLGSDTQYF. The CDR3 nucleotides are TGTGCCAGCAGCTTTCCGGGACTAGGTTCAGATACGCAGTATTTT.

The V and J genes are TRBV11-2 and TRBJ1-4, with unresolved D. CDR1 is SGHAT, CDR2 FQNNGV, per germline. Deletions cut 5 bases from V and 15 bases from J, with 22 bases between. CDR3 length: 14 residues. The CDR3, as DNA: TGTGCCAGCAGCCCGGCGTTAATTGGGCCCACCGTGTTTTTT. Its translation is CASSPALIGPTVFF.

This rearrangement joins TRBV6-5 to TRBJ2-3; perhaps TRBD2 as D (6 bases). The CDR3 has 13 residues. Germline lookup yields CDR1 MNHEY and CDR2 SVGAGI. Trimming took off 8 bases at V and 6 bases at J, with 15 bases between the two ends. CDR3 coding DNA: TGTGCCAGCCGAACCGGGAGTCTGGATACGCAGTATTTT. Its translation: CASRTGSLDTQYF.

The gene calls are TRBV7-8 and TRBJ2-3, with D possibly being TRBD1 or TRBD2 (5 bases each). The V and J ends lost 5 bases and 3 bases respectively, with 15 bases between them. The length of the CDR3 is 15 residues. CDR1 SGHVS and CDR2 FQNEAQ come from the germline V gene. CDR3 residues: CASSPLGVETDTQYF. CDR3 nucleotide sequence: TGTGCCAGCAGCCCTCTGGGGGTTGAGACAGATACGCAGTATTTT.

This clone showed up just once. CDR3 sequence reads: CASSLTGRSYNSPLHF. For the CDR3, the DNA is TGTGCCAGCAGTCTGACAGGGCGCTCCTATAATTCACCCCTCCACTTT. V gene TRBV27 combines with J gene TRBJ1-6, with 7 bases fitting TRBD1. V shed 5 bases and J 0 bases; nucleotides not matched to a gene: 4. CDR1 is MNHEY, CDR2 SMNVEV, per germline (reference sequence). The CDR3 covers 16 residues.

The chain joins TRBV3-1 (or the pseudogene TRBV3-2) to TRBJ2-2; D gene ambiguous. Germline V gene sequence: CDR1 LGHDT, CDR2 YNNKEL (reference sequence). V lost 3 bases to trimming and J lost 4 bases, with 3 bases between them. This CDR3 region has 12 residues. For the CDR3, the DNA is TGTGCCAGCAGCCACCTCACCGGGGAGCTGTTTTTT. Its protein is CASSHLTGELFF.

This clone came up a few times. The rearrangement uses TRBV18 and TRBJ1-5, with TRBD1 matching over 7 bases. The length of the CDR3 is 15 residues. The germline gives CDR1 KGHSH, CDR2 LQKENI. The trim removed 5 bases at V and 2 bases at J, leaving 6 bases unmatched. CDR3 sequence reads: CASSETGLGNQPQHF. CDR3 nucleotides: TGTGCCAGCTCAGAGACAGGGCTCGGCAATCAGCCCCAGCATTTT.